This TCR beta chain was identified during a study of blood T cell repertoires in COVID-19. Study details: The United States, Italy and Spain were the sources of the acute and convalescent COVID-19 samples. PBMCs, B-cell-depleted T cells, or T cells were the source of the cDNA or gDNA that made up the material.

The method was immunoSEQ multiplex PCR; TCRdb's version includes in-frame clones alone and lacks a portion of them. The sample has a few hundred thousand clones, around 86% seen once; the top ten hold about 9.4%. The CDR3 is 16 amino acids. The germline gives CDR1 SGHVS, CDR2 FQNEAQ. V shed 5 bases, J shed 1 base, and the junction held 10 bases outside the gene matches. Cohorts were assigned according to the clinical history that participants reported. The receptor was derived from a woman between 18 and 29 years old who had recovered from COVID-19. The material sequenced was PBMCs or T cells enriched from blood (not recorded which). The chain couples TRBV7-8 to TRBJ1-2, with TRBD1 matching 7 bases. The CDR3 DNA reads TGTGCCAGCAGCACAAGTCGAAACAGGGGTAACTATGGCTACACCTTC. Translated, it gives CASSTSRNRGNYGYTF.